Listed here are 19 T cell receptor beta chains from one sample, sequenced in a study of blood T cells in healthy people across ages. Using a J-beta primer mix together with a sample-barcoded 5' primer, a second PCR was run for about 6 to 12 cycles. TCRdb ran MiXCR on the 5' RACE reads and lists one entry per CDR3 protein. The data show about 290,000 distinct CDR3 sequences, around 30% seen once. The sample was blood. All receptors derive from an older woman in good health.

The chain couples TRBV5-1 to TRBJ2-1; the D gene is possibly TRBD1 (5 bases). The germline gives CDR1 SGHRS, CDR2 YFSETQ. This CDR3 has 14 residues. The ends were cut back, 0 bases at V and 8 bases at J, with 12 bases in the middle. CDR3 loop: CASSLGQGFDEQFF. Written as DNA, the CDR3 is TGCGCCAGCAGCTTGGGGCAGGGATTCGATGAGCAGTTCTTC.

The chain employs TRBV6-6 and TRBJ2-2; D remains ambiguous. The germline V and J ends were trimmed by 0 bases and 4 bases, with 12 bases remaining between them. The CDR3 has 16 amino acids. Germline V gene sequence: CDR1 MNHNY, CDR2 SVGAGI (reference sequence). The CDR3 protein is CASSYSGMTSTGELFF. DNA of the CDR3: TGTGCCAGCAGTTACTCGGGGATGACCAGCACCGGGGAGCTGTTTTTT.

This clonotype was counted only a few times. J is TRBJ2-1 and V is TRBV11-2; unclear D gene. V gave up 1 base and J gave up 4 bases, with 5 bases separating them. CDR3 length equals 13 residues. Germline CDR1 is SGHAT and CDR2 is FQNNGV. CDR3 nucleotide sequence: TGTGCCAGCAGCTTAGGAATTTACAATGAGCAGTTCTTC. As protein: CASSLGIYNEQFF.

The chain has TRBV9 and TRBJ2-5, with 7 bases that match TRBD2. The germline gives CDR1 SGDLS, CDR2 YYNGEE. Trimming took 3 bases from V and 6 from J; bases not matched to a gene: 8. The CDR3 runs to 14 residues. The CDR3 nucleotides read TGTGCCAGCAGCGCTTCAGCGGGGAGTAAGACCCAGTACTTC. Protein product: CASSASAGSKTQYF.

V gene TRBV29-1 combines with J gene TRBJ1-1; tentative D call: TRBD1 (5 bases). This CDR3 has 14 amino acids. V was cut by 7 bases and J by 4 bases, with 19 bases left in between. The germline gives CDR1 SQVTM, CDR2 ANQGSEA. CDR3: CSAVRGPATTEAFF. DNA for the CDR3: TGCAGCGCTGTGCGGGGCCCGGCAACCACTGAAGCTTTCTTT.

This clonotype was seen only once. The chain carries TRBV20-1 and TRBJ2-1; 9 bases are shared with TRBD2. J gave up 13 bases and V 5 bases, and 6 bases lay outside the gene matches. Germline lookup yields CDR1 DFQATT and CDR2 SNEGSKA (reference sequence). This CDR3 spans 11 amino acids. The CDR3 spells CSAPSGRRQFF. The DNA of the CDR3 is TGCAGTGCTCCCAGCGGGAGGCGTCAGTTCTTC.

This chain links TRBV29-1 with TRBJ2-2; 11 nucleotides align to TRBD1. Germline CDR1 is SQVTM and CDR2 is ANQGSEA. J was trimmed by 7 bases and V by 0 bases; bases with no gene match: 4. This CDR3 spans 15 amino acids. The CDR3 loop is CSVEDRDRGYGELFF. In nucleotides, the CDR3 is TGCAGCGTTGAAGATCGGGACAGGGGGTACGGGGAGCTGTTTTTT.

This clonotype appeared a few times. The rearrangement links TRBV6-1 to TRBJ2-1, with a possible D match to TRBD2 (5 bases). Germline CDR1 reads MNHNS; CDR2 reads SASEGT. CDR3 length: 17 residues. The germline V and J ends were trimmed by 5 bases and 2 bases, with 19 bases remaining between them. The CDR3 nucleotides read TGTGCCAGCAGTCGCCCCCCCACGGGGATCACCTACAATGAGCAGTTCTTC. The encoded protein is CASSRPPTGITYNEQFF.

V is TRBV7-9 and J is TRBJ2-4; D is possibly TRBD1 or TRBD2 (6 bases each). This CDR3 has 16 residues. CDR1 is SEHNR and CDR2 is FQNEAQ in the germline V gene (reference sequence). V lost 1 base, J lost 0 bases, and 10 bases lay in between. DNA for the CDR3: TGTGCCAGCAGCTTAGGAGGGGGACTAGCCAAAAACATTCAGTACTTC. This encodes CASSLGGGLAKNIQYF.

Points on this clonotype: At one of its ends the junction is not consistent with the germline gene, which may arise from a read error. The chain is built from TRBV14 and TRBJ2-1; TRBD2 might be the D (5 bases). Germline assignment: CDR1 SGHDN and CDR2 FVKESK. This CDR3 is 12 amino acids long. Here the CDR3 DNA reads TGTGCCAGCAGCCCGGGATTTGGCGAGCAGCTCTTC. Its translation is CASSPGFGEQLF.

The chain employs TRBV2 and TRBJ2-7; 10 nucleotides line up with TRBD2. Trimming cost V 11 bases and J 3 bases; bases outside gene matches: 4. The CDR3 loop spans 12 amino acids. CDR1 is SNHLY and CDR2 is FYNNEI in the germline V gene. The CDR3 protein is CAGGLASYEQYF. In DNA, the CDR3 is TGTGCCGGGGGACTAGCGAGCTACGAGCAGTACTTC.

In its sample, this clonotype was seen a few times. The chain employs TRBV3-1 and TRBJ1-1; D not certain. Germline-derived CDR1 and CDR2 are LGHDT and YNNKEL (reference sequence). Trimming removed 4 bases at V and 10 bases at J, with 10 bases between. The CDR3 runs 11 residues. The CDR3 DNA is TGTGCCAGCAGCCTGGGCCGCACAGCTTTCTTT. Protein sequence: CASSLGRTAFF.

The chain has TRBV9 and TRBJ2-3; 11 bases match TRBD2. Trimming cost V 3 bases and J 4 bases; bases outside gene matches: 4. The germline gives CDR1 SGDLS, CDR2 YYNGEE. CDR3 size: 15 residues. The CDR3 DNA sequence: TGTGCCAGCAGCGGCCGACTAGCGGGACCAGATACGCAGTATTTT. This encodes CASSGRLAGPDTQYF.

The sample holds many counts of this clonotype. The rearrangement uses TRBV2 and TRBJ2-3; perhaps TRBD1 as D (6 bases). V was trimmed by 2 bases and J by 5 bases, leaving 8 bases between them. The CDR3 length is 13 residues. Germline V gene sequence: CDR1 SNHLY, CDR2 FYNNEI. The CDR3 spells CASSEQGKDTQYF. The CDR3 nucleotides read TGTGCCAGCAGTGAACAGGGGAAAGATACGCAGTATTTT.

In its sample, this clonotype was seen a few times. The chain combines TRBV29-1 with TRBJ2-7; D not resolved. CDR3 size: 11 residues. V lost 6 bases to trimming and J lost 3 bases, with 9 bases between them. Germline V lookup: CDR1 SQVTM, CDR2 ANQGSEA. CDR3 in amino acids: CSVLGIYEQYF. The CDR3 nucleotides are TGCAGCGTCCTAGGGATCTACGAGCAGTACTTC.

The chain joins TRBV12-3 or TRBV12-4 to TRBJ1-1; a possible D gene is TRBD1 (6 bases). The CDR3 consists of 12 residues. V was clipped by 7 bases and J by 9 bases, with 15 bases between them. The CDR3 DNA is TGTGCCAGCACCCTTCTAGGGGGAAAAGCTTTCTTT. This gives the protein CASTLLGGKAFF.

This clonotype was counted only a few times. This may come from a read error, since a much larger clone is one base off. The CDR3 reads CSVRTGPTTNEKLFF. In DNA form, the CDR3 reads TGCAGCGTCAGGACAGGTCCTACAACTAATGAAAAACTGTTTTTT. This chain links TRBV29-1 with TRBJ1-4; 7 bases are shared with TRBD1. The CDR3 runs to 15 residues. J lost 0 bases, V lost 6 bases, and 7 bases had no gene match. CDR1 is SQVTM, CDR2 ANQGSEA, per germline.

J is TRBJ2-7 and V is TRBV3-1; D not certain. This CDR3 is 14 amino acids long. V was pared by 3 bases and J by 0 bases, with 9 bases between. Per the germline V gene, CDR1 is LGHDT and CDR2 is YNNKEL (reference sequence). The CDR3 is CASSQYASSYEQYF. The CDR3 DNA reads TGTGCCAGCAGCCAGTATGCGAGCTCCTACGAGCAGTACTTC.

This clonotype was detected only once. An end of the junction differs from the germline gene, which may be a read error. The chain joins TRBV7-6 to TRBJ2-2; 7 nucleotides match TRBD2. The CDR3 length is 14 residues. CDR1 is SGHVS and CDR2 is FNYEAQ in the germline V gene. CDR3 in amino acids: CASSRLRQSGVLFF. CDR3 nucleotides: TGTGCCAGCAGCCGCTTGCGGCAGAGCGGGGTGCTGTTTTTT.